The count of the clone carrying this TCR beta chain is one. The antigen is not known. The data were obtained in a study of beta chain features in type 1 diabetes. Study findings and constraints: Across all four CD4+ subsets, people with type 1 diabetes showed modestly shorter TCRB CDR3s.

The V end lost 6 bases, the J end lost 5 bases, and 13 bases lay between the germline ends. Germline V gives CDR1 LNHNV, CDR2 YYDKDF (reference sequence). The CDR3 is 13 amino acids. Isolated RNA was reverse transcribed in full, so expressed TCRB transcripts were sequenced. The repertoire was sequenced with immunoSEQ multiplex PCR; TCRdb's copy has only in-frame clones and lacks some. Among 50,000 or so clones listed, approximately 40% were seen once. The material sequenced was stem cell memory CD4+ T cells from blood. This clonotype was obtained from a man aged 25-45 years with type 1 diabetes. The rearrangement joins TRBV15 to TRBJ1-1; perhaps TRBD1 as D (6 bases). CDR3 coding DNA: TGTGCCACCAGTCGGGGGGCCGATACTGAAGCTTTCTTT. This translates into CATSRGADTEAFF.